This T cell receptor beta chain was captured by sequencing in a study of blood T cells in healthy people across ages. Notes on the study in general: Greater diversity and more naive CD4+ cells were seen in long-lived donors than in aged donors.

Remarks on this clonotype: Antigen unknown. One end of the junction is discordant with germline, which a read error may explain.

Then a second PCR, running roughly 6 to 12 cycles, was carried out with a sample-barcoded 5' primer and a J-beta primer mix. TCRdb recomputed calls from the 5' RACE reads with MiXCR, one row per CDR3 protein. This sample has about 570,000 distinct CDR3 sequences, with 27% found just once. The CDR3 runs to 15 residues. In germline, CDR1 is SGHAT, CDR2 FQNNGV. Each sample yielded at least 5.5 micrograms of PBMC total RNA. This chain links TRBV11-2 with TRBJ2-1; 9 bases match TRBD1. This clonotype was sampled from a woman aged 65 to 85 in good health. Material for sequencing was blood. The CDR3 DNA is TGTGCCAGCAGCTTAACAGGGGGCTCCTACGATGAGCAGTTCTTC. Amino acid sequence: CASSLTGGSYDEQFF.